This T cell receptor beta chain emerged from a study of cytomegalovirus exposure and HLA in healthy donors. General study results and limits: An analysis was carried out at a later point. It showed that HLA-associated TCR beta chains were more clonally expanded than equally common non-associated chains. Later analysis reportedly placed an Asian-associated ancestry cluster below the approximately 650-donor mean in N-insertions. TRBV6-2, TRBV6-3 and other indistinguishable V segments were excluded.

PCR used 60 Vbeta primers and 13 Jbeta primers. Generated by immunoSEQ multiplex PCR, the TCRdb table keeps only in-frame clones and is missing some. The sample has 150,000 to 200,000 clones, more than 65% seen once. Comments on this clone: What it recognizes is unknown.

There are 16 residues in the CDR3. Germline CDR1 is PRHDT and CDR2 is FYEKMQ (reference sequence). V lost 0 bases, J lost 0 bases, and 8 bases lay in between. The sequenced sample consisted of PBMCs. The chain employs TRBV13 and TRBJ2-2, with D maybe TRBD2 (5 bases). The sequence was obtained from a man younger than 35 in good health and CMV-seropositive. CDR3 nucleotides: TGTGCCAGCAGCTTAGGTGGGAGAACGAACACCGGGGAGCTGTTTTTT. Its translation is CASSLGGRTNTGELFF.